A single sample is the source of the 4 T cell receptor beta chains below, sequenced in a study of naive and memory T cell subsets. The beta constant-region primer was an equimolar mix of two oligonucleotides covering TRBC1 and TRBC2. MiXCR, run by TCRdb on the UMI-ligation and nested PCR reads, gives a single entry per CDR3 protein. The sample consists of 75,000 to 85,000 distinct CDR3 sequences, over 10% of them appearing once. Sequences were obtained from central memory CD4+ T cells from blood. The receptors originated from a human donor in good health.

This rearrangement joins TRBV12-3 or TRBV12-4 to TRBJ1-1, with no clear D. Trimming removed 2 bases from V and 5 bases from J, with 3 bases in between. The CDR3 runs 11 residues. The CDR3 DNA reads TGTGCCAGCAGTTTACGGACTGAAGCTTTCTTT. It specifies CASSLRTEAFF.

About this clonotype itself: One end of the junction fails to match germline, which may point to a read error. The chain couples TRBV12-3 or TRBV12-4 to TRBJ2-1; D unresolved. CDR3 length equals 16 residues. The CDR3 region has the DNA TGTGCCAGCAGTTTCTTAGGAAAGAGCTCCTACAATGAGCGGTTCTTC. It yields the protein CASSFLGKSSYNERFF.

In this sample, this clonotype turned up many times. The chain couples TRBV4-1 to TRBJ2-2; tentative D call: TRBD1 (6 bases). V was pared by 2 bases and J by 6 bases, with 13 bases between. Germline V gives CDR1 MGHRA, CDR2 YSYEKL. The CDR3 is 15 amino acids. CDR3 loop: CASSQQRGTPGELFF. The CDR3, as DNA: TGCGCCAGCAGCCAACAGAGGGGGACCCCCGGGGAGCTGTTTTTT.

This clonotype was recorded at least ten times. This sequence joins TRBV20-1 and TRBJ2-7; the D is unclear. Germline CDR1 and CDR2: DFQATT and SNEGSKA (reference sequence). Trimming took 3 bases from V and 6 from J, leaving 9 bases between them. The CDR3 runs to 11 residues. Here the CDR3 reads CSASGPAEQYF. DNA for the CDR3: TGCAGTGCTAGTGGTCCTGCCGAGCAGTACTTC.